The 7 T cell receptor beta chains below come from one sample, sequenced in a study of T cell repertoires in cytomegalovirus infection. In TCRdb, the reads were re-called with MiXCR into one record per CDR3 protein. The sample holds around 440,000 distinct CDR3 sequences, approximately 10% seen once. The specimen was PBMCs. All receptors come from a human donor in good health (CMV status not recorded). Some clones in this sample may be carry-over from other donors' samples.

There are many counts of this clonotype. The J gene is TRBJ2-7, the V gene TRBV5-6; TRBD2 is a possible D gene (6 bases). Germline V lookup: CDR1 SGHDT, CDR2 YYEEEE. CDR3 length equals 14 residues. Between the trimmed V and J ends, which lost 1 base and 5 bases, there was a span of 13 bases. Written as DNA, the CDR3 is TGTGCCAGCAGCTTGCGGCGGACGGGGGACGAGCAGTACTTC. This encodes CASSLRRTGDEQYF. The full variable domain, with the rest looked up from reference TRBV5-6 and TRBJ2-7, is DAGVTQSPTHLIKTRGQQVTLRCSPKSGHDTVSWYQQALGQGPQFIFQYYEEEERQRGNFPDRFSGHQFPNYSSELNVNALLLGDSALYLCASSLRRTGDEQYFGPGTRLTVT.

This clonotype was counted ten times or more. The rearrangement uses TRBV7-3 and TRBJ2-3, with TRBD1 identical over 8 bases. Trimming at V came to 2 bases and at J to 4 bases, leaving 8 bases not matched to a gene. CDR1 is SGHTA, CDR2 FQGTGA, per germline. The CDR3 totals 16 residues. The CDR3 DNA sequence: TGTGCCAGCAGCTTATTCGACAGGGGCTCCCCAGATACGCAGTATTTT. Residues: CASSLFDRGSPDTQYF.

This clonotype was found many times. The CDR3 coding sequence is TGCAGCGTCCGGGGACTTTACGAGCAGTACTTC. Encoded protein: CSVRGLYEQYF. The rearrangement links TRBV29-1 to TRBJ2-7, with TRBD2 as a possible D gene (6 bases). Germline CDR1 reads SQVTM; CDR2 reads ANQGSEA. Trimming took off 6 bases at V and 4 bases at J, with 10 bases between the two ends. The length of the CDR3 is 11 residues.

This clonotype has a count of ten or more. The DNA for the CDR3 is TGTGCCAGCAGTTATCAAGCGCCCTCCTACAATGAGCAGTTCTTC. It codes for CASSYQAPSYNEQFF. This chain links TRBV6-1 with TRBJ2-1; D remains unclear. The CDR3 sequence is 15 residues long. The V gene's germline CDR1 is MNHNS and CDR2 SASEGT. With 5 bases removed from V and 0 bases from J, the gap between germline ends came to 11 bases.

This clonotype showed up many times. This chain connects TRBV2 to TRBJ2-3; TRBD2 matches at 10 bases. This CDR3 spans 21 amino acids. CDR1 is SNHLY and CDR2 is FYNNEI in the germline V gene. Trimming took 3 bases from V and 1 from J; bases not matched to a gene: 19. CDR3: CASSDPKDLVPGLAGTDTQYF. The CDR3 nucleotides read TGTGCCAGCAGTGACCCCAAAGATCTCGTCCCCGGACTAGCGGGCACAGATACGCAGTATTTT. Full variable domain (rest looked up from reference TRBV2 and TRBJ2-3): EPEVTQTPSHQVTQMGQEVILRCVPISNHLYFYWYRQILGQKVEFLVSFYNNEISEKSEIFDDQFSVERPDGSNFTLKIRSTKLEDSAMYFCASSDPKDLVPGLAGTDTQYFGPGTRLTVL.

The genes are TRBV5-1 and TRBJ2-7; weak D call: TRBD1 (6 bases). This CDR3 has 12 amino acids. V was trimmed by 2 bases and J by 5 bases, leaving 8 bases between them. Looked up from germline, CDR1 is SGHRS and CDR2 is YFSETQ. Here the CDR3 reads CASSLQGDEQYF. Here the CDR3 DNA reads TGCGCCAGCAGCTTACAGGGTGACGAGCAGTACTTC. Full variable domain (rest looked up from reference TRBV5-1 and TRBJ2-7): KAGVTQTPRYLIKTRGQQVTLSCSPISGHRSVSWYQQTPGQGLQFLFEYFSETQRNKGNFPGRFSGRQFSNSRSEMNVSTLELGDSALYLCASSLQGDEQYFGPGTRLTVT.

This chain links TRBV28 with TRBJ2-7; TRBD2 matches 11 bases. The V gene's germline CDR1 is MDHEN and CDR2 SYDVKM. The V and J ends lost 6 bases and 3 bases, in that order; junction bases with no gene match: 7. CDR3 length: 15 amino acids. CDR3 sequence: CASRPGTSGLYEQYF. The CDR3 region has the DNA TGTGCCAGCAGGCCCGGGACTAGCGGACTCTACGAGCAGTACTTC. Looking up the rest from reference TRBV28 and TRBJ2-7 gives the full variable domain: DVKVTQSSRYLVKRTGEKVFLECVQDMDHENMFWYRQDPGLGLRLIYFSYDVKMKEKGDIPEGYSVSREKKERFSLILESASTNQTSMYLCASRPGTSGLYEQYFGPGTRLTVT.